This entry concerns a single T cell receptor beta chain. The antigen is unknown. This entry belongs to a study of shared clonotypes between healthy human individuals. Study context: CD4 naive and memory got three plates each, CD8 naive two, CD8 memory one.

Donors had no recently reported acute infections or vaccinations and were HIV-negative. Produced via immunoSEQ multiplex PCR; TCRdb's table is partial and in-frame only. The repertoire holds 2,500,000 or so clones, with roughly 92% as singletons. Study-level points and caveats: Shared across a few donors were around 4.7% of the naive CD4 clonotypes.

Germline values: CDR1 SEHNR, CDR2 FQNEAQ (reference sequence). The V gene end was trimmed by 3 bases and the J gene end by 5 bases; junction bases not matched to a gene: 9. This CDR3 comprises 15 residues. This receptor was identified in a man younger than 35 in good health. The V gene is TRBV7-9, the J gene TRBJ2-5; 7 bases agree with TRBD2. The material sequenced was naive CD4+ T cells sorted from blood. Subset of the sample: CD45RA+ positively selected. The CDR3 sequence: CASSFNGLESETQYF. CDR3 sequence (DNA): TGTGCCAGCAGCTTTAACGGACTAGAGAGTGAGACCCAGTACTTC. The full variable domain, completed using reference TRBV7-9 and TRBJ2-5, is DTGVSQNPRHKITKRGQNVTFRCDPISEHNRLYWYRQTLGQGPEFLTYFQNEAQLEKSRLLSDRFSAERPKGSFSTLEIQRTEQGDSAMYLCASSFNGLESETQYFGPGTRLLVL.